The sequence of this T cell receptor (beta chain) was determined in a study of early T cells in non-severe SARS-CoV-2 infection. Study in general: Sequencing was performed on bulk RNA from unsorted whole blood, leaving chains unpaired. Study conclusions and caveats: VDJdb matching skewed toward anti-spike CD8 responses, missing private and CD4 specificities.

Attachment of unique molecular identifiers was made to individual cDNA molecules. TCRdb independently ran MiXCR on the 5' RACE reads; one entry per CDR3 protein. The sample contains tens of thousands of distinct CDR3 sequences, approximately 10% of which appear only once. Germline CDR1 reads SEHNR; CDR2 reads FQNEAQ (reference sequence). V shed 2 bases and J shed 7 bases, with 11 bases lying between them. CDR3 size: 13 residues. In its sample, this clonotype was seen many times. Antigen: not known. The chain recombines TRBV7-9 with TRBJ1-1; weak D call: TRBD1 (6 bases). The receptor was derived from an adult who was a healthcare worker with PCR-confirmed SARS-CoV-2 infection or an uninfected control (not recorded which). The source material was whole blood. The CDR3 DNA reads as TGTGCCAGCAGCTTAACCCAAGGGGGTGAAGCTTTCTTT. Residues: CASSLTQGGEAFF.